The sequence of this T cell receptor (beta chain) was determined in a study of blood T cell repertoires in COVID-19. Enrollees, about 18 to 89 years old, lived in around 23 US areas. Participant-reported clinical history was the basis for cohort assignment. Recovered status in Cohort 3 required two negative PCRs, clearance, or symptom resolution. Profiling relied on immunoSEQ multiplex PCR, and the TCRdb table lists in-frame clones only, not all of them. Among some 150,000 clones, approximately 79% were seen once, and the ten largest hold 2.5% to 3%. This clone was counted at least ten times. After removal of 6 bases from V and 0 bases from J, the junction contained 14 bases not matched to a gene. The CDR3 runs to 18 residues. The V gene's germline CDR1 is ENHRY and CDR2 SYGVKD.

This TCR derives from a woman in her 50s who had recovered from COVID-19. The chain recombines TRBV10-3 with TRBJ1-3, with 7 nucleotides matching TRBD1. The sample comprised PBMCs or T cells enriched from blood (not recorded which). CDR3 region: CAISLTPGQAFSGNTIYF. In DNA, the CDR3 is TGTGCCATCAGCCTGACCCCCGGACAGGCCTTCTCTGGAAACACCATATATTTT.